This entry concerns a single T cell receptor beta chain. The data were taken from a study of radiotherapy plus CTLA-4 blockade in lung cancer. The CDR3 is 12 amino acids. Germline CDR1 reads SGHAT; CDR2 reads FQNNGV. Trimming stripped 4 bases from V and 7 bases from J, with 8 bases between. Only in-frame clones appear in the TCRdb table, and some are missing; sequencing was by immunoSEQ multiplex PCR. The table records roughly 80,000 clones, over 70% of them present only once. J is TRBJ1-5 and V is TRBV11-2, with a possible D match to TRBD1 (5 bases). Source: peripheral blood, taken from a patient treated with radiotherapy plus ipilimumab. The TCR sequence derives from a human donor with non-small cell lung cancer who had a partial response to radiotherapy plus ipilimumab. Some clones in this sample may be carry-over from other donors' samples. The CDR3 region is CASSSGIQPQHF. CDR3 coding DNA: TGTGCCAGCAGCTCAGGGATACAGCCCCAGCATTTT.